In its sample, the clone carrying this T cell receptor beta chain was seen many times. Its antigen remains unidentified. The data were obtained in a study of early T cells in non-severe SARS-CoV-2 infection. Across the study: Bulk RNA from unsorted whole blood was sequenced; chains were unpaired. Whole-study results and caveats: Private and CD4 specificities were missed by VDJdb matching, skewed to anti-spike CD8.

The protocol attached unique molecular identifiers to individual cDNA molecules. TCRdb processed the 5' RACE reads anew with MiXCR; each CDR3 protein has one entry. Of 65,000 to 80,000 distinct CDR3 sequences listed, roughly 13% are singletons. From germline, CDR1 is SGHRS and CDR2 YFSETQ. The CDR3 has 17 residues. V lost 4 bases, J lost 5 bases, and 7 bases stayed unmatched. What was sequenced was whole blood. The clonotype comes from an adult who was a healthcare worker with PCR-confirmed SARS-CoV-2 infection or an uninfected control (not recorded which). This chain uses TRBV5-1 with TRBJ2-2; 14 bases fit TRBD2. CDR3 nucleotides: TGCGCCAGCAGCCCGCCGGGACTAGCGGGAGTTACCGGGGAGCTGTTTTTT. This sequence encodes CASSPPGLAGVTGELFF.